This note documents a single T cell receptor (beta chain) sequence. Its specificity is unknown. CDR3 length equals 14 residues. Germline-derived CDR1 and CDR2 are MNHEY and SMNVEV (reference sequence). After removal of 6 bases from V and 7 bases from J, the junction contained 11 bases not matched to a gene. The naive CD8 fraction comprised CD45RO-negative cells positively selected for CCR7 and excluded terminally differentiated effector memory CD45RA+ cells. This record comes from a study of shared clonotypes between healthy human individuals. Assay used: immunoSEQ multiplex PCR; TCRdb lists only in-frame clones, some missing. Of hundreds of thousands of clones listed, roughly 96% are singletons. Study results and caveats: Limitation of the genetic and exposure-history diversity represented came from the few donors. Researchers found naive subsets generally carried larger estimated richness than memory subsets. Relative to their counterparts shared across all four donors, non-shared clonotypes exhibited diminished generation probabilities.

The chain carries TRBV27 and TRBJ2-7; 8 nucleotides match TRBD2. Sample: naive CD8+ T cells sorted from blood. This clonotype was obtained from a woman aged 25 to 39 in good health. DNA for the CDR3: TGTGCCAGCAGCACACTAGCGGACGTGGGAGAGCAGTACTTC. Amino acid sequence: CASSTLADVGEQYF.